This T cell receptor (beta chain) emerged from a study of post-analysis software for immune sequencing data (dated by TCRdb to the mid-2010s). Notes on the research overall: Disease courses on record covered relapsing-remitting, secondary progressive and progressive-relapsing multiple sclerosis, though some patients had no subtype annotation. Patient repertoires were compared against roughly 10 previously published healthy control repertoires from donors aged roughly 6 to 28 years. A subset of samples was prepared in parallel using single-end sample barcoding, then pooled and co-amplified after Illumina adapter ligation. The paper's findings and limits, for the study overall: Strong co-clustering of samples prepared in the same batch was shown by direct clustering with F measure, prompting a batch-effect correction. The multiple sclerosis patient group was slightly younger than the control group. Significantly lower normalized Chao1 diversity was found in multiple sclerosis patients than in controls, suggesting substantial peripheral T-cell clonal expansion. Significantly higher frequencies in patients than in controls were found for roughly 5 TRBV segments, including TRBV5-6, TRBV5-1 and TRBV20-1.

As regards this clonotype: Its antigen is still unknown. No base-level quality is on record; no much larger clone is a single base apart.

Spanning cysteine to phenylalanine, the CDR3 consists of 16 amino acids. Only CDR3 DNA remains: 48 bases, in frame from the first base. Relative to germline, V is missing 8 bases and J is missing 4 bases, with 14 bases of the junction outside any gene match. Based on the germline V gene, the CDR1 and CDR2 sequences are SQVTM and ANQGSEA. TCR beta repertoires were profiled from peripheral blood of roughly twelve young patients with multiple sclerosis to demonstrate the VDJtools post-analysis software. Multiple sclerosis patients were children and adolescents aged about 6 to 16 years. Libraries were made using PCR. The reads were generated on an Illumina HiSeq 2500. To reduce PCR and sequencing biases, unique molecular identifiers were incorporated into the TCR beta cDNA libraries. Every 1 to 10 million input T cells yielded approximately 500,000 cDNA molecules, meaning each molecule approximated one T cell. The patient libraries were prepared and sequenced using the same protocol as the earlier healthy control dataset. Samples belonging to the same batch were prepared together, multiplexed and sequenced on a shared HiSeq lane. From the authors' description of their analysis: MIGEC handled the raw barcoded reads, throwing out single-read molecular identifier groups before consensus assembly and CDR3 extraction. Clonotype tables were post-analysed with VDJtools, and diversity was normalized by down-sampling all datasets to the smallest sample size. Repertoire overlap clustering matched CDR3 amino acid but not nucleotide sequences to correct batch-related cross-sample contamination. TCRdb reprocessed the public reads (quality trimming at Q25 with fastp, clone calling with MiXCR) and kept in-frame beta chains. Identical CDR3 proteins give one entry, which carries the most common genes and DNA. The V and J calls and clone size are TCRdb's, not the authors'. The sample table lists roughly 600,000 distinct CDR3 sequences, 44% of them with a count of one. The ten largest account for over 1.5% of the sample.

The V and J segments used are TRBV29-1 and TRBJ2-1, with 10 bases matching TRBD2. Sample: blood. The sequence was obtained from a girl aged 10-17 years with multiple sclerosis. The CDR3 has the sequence CSSAGLAGEYYNEQFF. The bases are TGCAGCTCAGCCGGGCTAGCGGGAGAGTATTACAATGAGCAGTTCTTC.